The rows below give T cell receptor delta chains drawn from one sample of a study of gamma-delta chains in newborns, infants, children. TCRdb redid the clone calls on the reads with CATT. The top ten clones hold around 15% of a sample with about 4,200 delta-chain clones, less than 40% of them seen once. Sample: blood. All receptors come from a child who received the measles vaccine. CDR3s include the opening cysteine and the closing phenylalanine or tryptophan. The order of the fields is J gene, D gene, clone size, V gene, CDR3 protein, CDR3 DNA. A D gene is named only where the DNA matches it firmly. Only part of the rows carry a size: once, few, many, or a class if the clone is expanded.

j_call: TRDJ2
d_call: TRDD3
clone_size: few
v_call: TRDV2
cdr3_aa: CACDKLGVRALTAQLFF
cdr3_nt: TGTGCCTGTGATAAACTGGGGGTTAGAGCTTTGACAGCACAACTCTTCTTT

j_call: TRDJ1
d_call: TRDD3
clone_size: NA
v_call: TRDV1
cdr3_aa: CALGEAQTGGYWKLIF
cdr3_nt: TGTGCTCTTGGGGAAGCTCAGACTGGGGGATATTGGAAACTCATCTTT

j_call: TRDJ1
d_call: NA
clone_size: NA
v_call: TRDV2
cdr3_aa: CACDPGTKNSDKLIF
cdr3_nt: TGTGCCTGTGACCCTGGGACTAAGAACTCCGATAAACTCATCTTT

j_call: TRDJ3
d_call: TRDD3
clone_size: few
v_call: TRDV2
cdr3_aa: CACDTVLGDNSWDTRQMFF
cdr3_nt: TGTGCCTGTGACACCGTACTGGGGGATAACTCCTGGGACACCCGACAGATGTTTTTC

j_call: TRDJ1
d_call: NA
clone_size: NA
v_call: TRDV1
cdr3_aa: CALGETSSFKECTDKLIF
cdr3_nt: TGTGCTCTTGGGGAGACCTCTTCGTTTAAGGAGTGCACCGATAAACTCATCTTT

j_call: TRDJ2
d_call: TRDD3
clone_size: few
v_call: TRDV1
cdr3_aa: CALGELRIRVTLTAQLFF
cdr3_nt: TGTGCTCTTGGGGAACTACGGATACGCGTAACTTTGACAGCACAACTCTTCTTT

j_call: TRDJ1
d_call: TRDD3
clone_size: few
v_call: TRDV1
cdr3_aa: CALGEAIPIWTLGDMYTDKLIF
cdr3_nt: TGTGCTCTTGGGGAAGCAATTCCCATCTGGACTCTGGGGGATATGTACACCGATAAACTCATCTTT

j_call: TRDJ1
d_call: NA
clone_size: few
v_call: TRDV1
cdr3_aa: CALGERSRGWGSPRLYTDKLIF
cdr3_nt: TGTGCTCTTGGGGAACGATCCCGAGGGTGGGGGTCGCCGAGGCTTTACACCGATAAACTCATCTTT

j_call: TRDJ1
d_call: TRDD3
clone_size: NA
v_call: TRDV1
cdr3_aa: CALGELVYLWPTGELGDSHKLIF
cdr3_nt: TGTGCTCTTGGGGAACTAGTTTATCTTTGGCCTACCGGGGAATTGGGGGATAGTCATAAACTCATCTTT

j_call: TRDJ1
d_call: TRDD3
clone_size: NA
v_call: TRDV1
cdr3_aa: CALGALHLVLPAFMGDSTTDKLIF
cdr3_nt: TGTGCTCTTGGGGCGCTCCACCTCGTCCTACCGGCTTTTATGGGGGATAGTACAACCGATAAACTCATCTTT

j_call: TRDJ1
d_call: TRDD3
clone_size: NA
v_call: TRDV2
cdr3_aa: CACDTGGYGQLIF
cdr3_nt: TGTGCCTGCGACACTGGGGGATACGGGCAACTCATCTTT

j_call: TRDJ3
d_call: TRDD3
clone_size: few
v_call: TRDV1
cdr3_aa: CALGELPPTGGDSGSWDTRQMFF
cdr3_nt: TGTGCTCTTGGGGAACTACCTCCTACTGGGGGGGATAGCGGCTCCTGGGACACCCGACAGATGTTTTTC

j_call: TRDJ3
d_call: NA
clone_size: NA
v_call: TRDV2
cdr3_aa: CACDSTPSSWDTRQMFF
cdr3_nt: TGTGCCTGTGACAGTACCCCTAGCTCCTGGGACACCCGACAGATGTTTTTC

j_call: TRDJ1
d_call: TRDD3
clone_size: NA
v_call: TRDV1
cdr3_aa: CALGELSDTIILGDTWDTCKLIF
cdr3_nt: TGTGCTCTTGGGGAACTTTCCGATACCATTATACTGGGGGATACGTGGGATACCTGTAAACTCATCTTC

j_call: TRDJ1
d_call: TRDD3
clone_size: few
v_call: TRDV1
cdr3_aa: CALGESPCHWGRQLIF
cdr3_nt: TGTGCTCTTGGGGAATCCCCCTGCCACTGGGGGAGACAACTCATCTTT

j_call: TRDJ1
d_call: TRDD3
clone_size: large
v_call: TRDV1
cdr3_aa: CALGKIRQGTFWGIPVADKLIF
cdr3_nt: TGTGCTCTTGGGAAAATCCGCCAGGGGACGTTTTGGGGGATACCTGTCGCCGATAAACTCATCTTT